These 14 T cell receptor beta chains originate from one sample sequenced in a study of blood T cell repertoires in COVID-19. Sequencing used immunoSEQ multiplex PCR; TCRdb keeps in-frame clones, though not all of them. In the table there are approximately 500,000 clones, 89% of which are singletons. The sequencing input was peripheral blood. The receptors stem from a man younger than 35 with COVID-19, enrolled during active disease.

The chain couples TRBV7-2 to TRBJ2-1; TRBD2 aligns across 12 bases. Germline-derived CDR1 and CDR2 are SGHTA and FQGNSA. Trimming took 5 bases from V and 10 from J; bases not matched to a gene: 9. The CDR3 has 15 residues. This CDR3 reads CASSLSSGRAGEQFF. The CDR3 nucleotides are TGTGCCAGCAGCCTTTCTAGCGGGAGGGCGGGGGAGCAGTTCTTC.

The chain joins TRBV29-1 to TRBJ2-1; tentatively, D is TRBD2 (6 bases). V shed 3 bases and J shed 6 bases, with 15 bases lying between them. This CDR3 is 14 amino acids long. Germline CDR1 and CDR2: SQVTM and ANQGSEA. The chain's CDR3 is CSVDPGSPLNEQFF. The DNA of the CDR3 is TGCAGCGTTGATCCCGGGAGCCCCCTCAATGAGCAGTTCTTC.

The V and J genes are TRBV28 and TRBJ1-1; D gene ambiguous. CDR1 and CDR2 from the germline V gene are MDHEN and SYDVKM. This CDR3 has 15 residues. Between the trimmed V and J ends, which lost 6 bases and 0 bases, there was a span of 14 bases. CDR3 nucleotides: TGTGCCAGCAGACCACCCCACAGTATGAACACTGAAGCTTTCTTT. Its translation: CASRPPHSMNTEAFF.

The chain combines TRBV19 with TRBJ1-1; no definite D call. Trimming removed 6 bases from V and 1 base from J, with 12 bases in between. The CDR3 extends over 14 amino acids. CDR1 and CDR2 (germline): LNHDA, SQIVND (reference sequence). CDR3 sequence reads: CASSQQITNTEAFF. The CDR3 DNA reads TGTGCCAGTAGCCAACAAATTACGAACACTGAAGCTTTCTTT.

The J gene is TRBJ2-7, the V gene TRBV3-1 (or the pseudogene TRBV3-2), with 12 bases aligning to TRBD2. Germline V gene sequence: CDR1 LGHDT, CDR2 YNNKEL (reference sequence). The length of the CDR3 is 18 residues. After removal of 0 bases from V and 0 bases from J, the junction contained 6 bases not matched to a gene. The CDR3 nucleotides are TGTGCCAGCAGCCAAGATACTAGCGGGAGGCTGAGCTCCTACGAGCAGTACTTC. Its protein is CASSQDTSGRLSSYEQYF.

CDR3 protein: CASSLGLVYEQFF. The CDR3 nucleotides read TGTGCCAGCAGCCTGGGACTAGTCTATGAGCAGTTCTTC. The J gene is TRBJ2-1, the V gene TRBV7-2, with 8 positions matching TRBD2. Germline-derived CDR1 and CDR2 are SGHTA and FQGNSA. The CDR3 contains 13 residues. Trimming cost V 5 bases and J 8 bases; bases outside gene matches: 5.

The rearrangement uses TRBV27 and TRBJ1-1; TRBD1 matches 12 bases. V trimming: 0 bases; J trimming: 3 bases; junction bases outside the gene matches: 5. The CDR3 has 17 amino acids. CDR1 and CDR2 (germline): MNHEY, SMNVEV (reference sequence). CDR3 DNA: TGTGCCAGCAGTTTATCGGGACAGGGGGCGGAGGACACTGAAGCTTTCTTT. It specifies CASSLSGQGAEDTEAFF.

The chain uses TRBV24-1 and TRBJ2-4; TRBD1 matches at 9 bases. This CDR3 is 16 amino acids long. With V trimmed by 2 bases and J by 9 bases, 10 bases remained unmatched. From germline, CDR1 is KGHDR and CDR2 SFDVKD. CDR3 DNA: TGTGCCACCAGTGATTCAACAGGGAAGGGACAGGGCATTCAGTACTTC. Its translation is CATSDSTGKGQGIQYF.

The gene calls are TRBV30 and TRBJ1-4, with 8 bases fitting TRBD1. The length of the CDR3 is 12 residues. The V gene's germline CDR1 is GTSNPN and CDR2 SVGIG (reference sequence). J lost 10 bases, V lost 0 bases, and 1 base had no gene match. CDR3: CAWSVGQGKLFF. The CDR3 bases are TGTGCCTGGAGTGTCGGACAGGGAAAACTGTTTTTT.

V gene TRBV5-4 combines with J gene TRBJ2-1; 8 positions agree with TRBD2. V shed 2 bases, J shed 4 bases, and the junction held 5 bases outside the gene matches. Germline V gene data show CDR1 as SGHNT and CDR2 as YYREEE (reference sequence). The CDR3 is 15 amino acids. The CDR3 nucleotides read TGTGCCAGCAGCTTAGGAGCGGGGGAGTACAATGAGCAGTTCTTC. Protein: CASSLGAGEYNEQFF.

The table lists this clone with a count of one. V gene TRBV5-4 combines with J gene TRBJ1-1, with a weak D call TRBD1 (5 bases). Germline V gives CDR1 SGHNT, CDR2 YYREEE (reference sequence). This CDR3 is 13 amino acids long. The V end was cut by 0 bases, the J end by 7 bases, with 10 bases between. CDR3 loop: CASSLDAGDEAFF. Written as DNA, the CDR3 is TGTGCCAGCAGCTTGGATGCGGGGGATGAAGCTTTCTTT.

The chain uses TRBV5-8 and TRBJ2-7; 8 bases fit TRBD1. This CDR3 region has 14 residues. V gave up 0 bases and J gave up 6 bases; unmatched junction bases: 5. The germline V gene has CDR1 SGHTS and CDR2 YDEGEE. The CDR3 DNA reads TGTGCCAGCAGCTTGGCAGGGACAGGTTTCGAGCAGTACTTC. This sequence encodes CASSLAGTGFEQYF.

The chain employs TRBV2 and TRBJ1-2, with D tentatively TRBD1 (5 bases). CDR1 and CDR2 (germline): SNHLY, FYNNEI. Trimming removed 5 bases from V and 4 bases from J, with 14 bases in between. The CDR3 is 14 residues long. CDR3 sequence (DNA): TGTGCCAGCAGTAGGGACGGAGGGTCCTATGGCTACACCTTC. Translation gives CASSRDGGSYGYTF.

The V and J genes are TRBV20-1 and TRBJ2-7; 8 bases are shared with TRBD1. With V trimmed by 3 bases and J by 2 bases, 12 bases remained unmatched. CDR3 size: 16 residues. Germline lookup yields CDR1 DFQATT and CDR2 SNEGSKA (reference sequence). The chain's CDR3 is CSASIGPGQDAYEQYF. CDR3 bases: TGCAGTGCTAGTATAGGACCGGGACAGGACGCCTACGAGCAGTACTTC.